A selection of T cell receptor beta chains follows, all from one sample in a study of T cells expressing NK-cell markers. TCRdb re-called the 5' RACE reads and catalogs CDR3 proteins one per entry, DNA excluded. The listing records 150,000 to 180,000 distinct CDR3 sequences. The sequencing sample was made of blood T cells: a sorted CD56 or NKG2C T cell subset, CD4+ or CD8+ T cells, or bulk PBMC T cells (not recorded which). The receptors originated from a woman aged 45-60 years in good health. CDR3s include the opening cysteine and the closing phenylalanine or tryptophan.

j_gene	v_gene	CDR3aa
TRBJ2-1	TRBV11-3	CASSLAISSYNEQFF
TRBJ1-6	TRBV6-1	CASSEYRTGNSPLHF
TRBJ2-1	TRBV27	CASSLSAASGRPTNEQFF
TRBJ2-4	TRBV19	CASRTYLGENIQYF
TRBJ2-3	TRBV27	CASSSLGLAGADTQYF
TRBJ1-1	TRBV6-5	CASQRAMGTEAFF
TRBJ1-1	TRBV5-1	CASSLAGTVFTEAFF
TRBJ1-1	TRBV4-1	CASKGGVNTEAFF
TRBJ2-1	TRBV24-1	CATSELNREQFF
TRBJ1-1	TRBV3-1	CASSPRGGNIPEAFF
TRBJ2-2	TRBV27	CASRASGFLTGELFF
TRBJ2-5	TRBV7-9	CASSRTDTPKETQYF